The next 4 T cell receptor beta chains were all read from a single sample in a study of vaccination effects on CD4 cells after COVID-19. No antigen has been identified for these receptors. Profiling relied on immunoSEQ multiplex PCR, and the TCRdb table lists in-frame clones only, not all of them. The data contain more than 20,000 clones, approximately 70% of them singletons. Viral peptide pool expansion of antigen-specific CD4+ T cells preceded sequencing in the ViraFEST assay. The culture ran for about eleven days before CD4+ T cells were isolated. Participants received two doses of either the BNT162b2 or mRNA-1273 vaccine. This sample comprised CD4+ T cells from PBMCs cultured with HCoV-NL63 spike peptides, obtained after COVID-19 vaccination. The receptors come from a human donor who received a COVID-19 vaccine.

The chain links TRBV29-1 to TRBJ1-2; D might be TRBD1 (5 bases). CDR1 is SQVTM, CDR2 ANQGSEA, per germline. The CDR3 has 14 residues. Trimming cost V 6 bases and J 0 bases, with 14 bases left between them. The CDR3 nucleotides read TGCAGCGTCGATCCGGGGGGTTCTAACTATGGCTACACCTTC. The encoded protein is CSVDPGGSNYGYTF.

The CDR3: CASSIRGAGQSNQPQHF. The DNA for the CDR3 is TGTGCCAGTAGTATCCGGGGGGCGGGACAGAGCAATCAGCCCCAGCATTTT. J is TRBJ1-5 and V is TRBV19; TRBD1 matches 7 bases. CDR1 and CDR2 (germline): LNHDA, SQIVND (reference sequence). Trimming took 3 bases from V and 1 from J; bases not matched to a gene: 9. The CDR3 is 17 amino acids.

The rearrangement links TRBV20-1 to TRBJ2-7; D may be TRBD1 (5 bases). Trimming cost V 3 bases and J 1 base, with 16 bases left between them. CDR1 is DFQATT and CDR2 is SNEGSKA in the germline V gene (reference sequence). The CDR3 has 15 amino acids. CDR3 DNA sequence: TGCAGTGCTAGTTTATTGAGAGGACAATCCTACGAGCAGTACTTC. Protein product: CSASLLRGQSYEQYF.

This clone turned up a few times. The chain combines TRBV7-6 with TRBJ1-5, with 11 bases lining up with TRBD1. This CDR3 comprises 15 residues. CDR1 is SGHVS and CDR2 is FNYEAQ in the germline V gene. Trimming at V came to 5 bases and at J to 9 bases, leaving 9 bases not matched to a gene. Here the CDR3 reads CASSTGTGGEGPQHF. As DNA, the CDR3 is TGTGCCAGCAGCACCGGGACAGGGGGAGAGGGGCCCCAGCATTTT.